Listed below are T cell receptor beta chains from one sample, sequenced in a study of blood T cell repertoires in COVID-19. The assay was immunoSEQ multiplex PCR, and TCRdb's table has in-frame clones only and misses some. The sample contains 55,000 to 75,000 clones, around 90% of which appear only once. Sequencing was performed on peripheral blood. The receptors shown here come from a human donor with active COVID-19. The donor label of this sample is uncertain. Both conserved end residues are part of each CDR3. The D gene is left open where the match is weak. Some rows mark clone size as missing; the rest say once, few, many or name a class of expanded clone.

j_call d_call clone_size v_call cdr3_aa cdr3_nt
TRBJ1-4 NA NA TRBV20-1 CSATDRSKLFF TGCAGTGCTACCGACAGGAGCAAACTGTTTTTT
TRBJ2-5 TRBD1 NA TRBV6-5 CASRSITGAGETQYF TGTGCCAGCAGATCCATCACAGGGGCGGGAGAGACCCAGTACTTC
TRBJ2-3 TRBD1 once TRBV5-1 CASSLSGTETDTQYF TGCGCCAGCAGCTTATCCGGGACAGAGACAGATACGCAGTATTTT
TRBJ2-2 TRBD1 few TRBV24-1 CATSDPGQGLTGELFF TGTGCCACCAGCGACCCGGGACAGGGTCTCACCGGGGAGCTGTTTTTT
TRBJ1-1 NA once TRBV3-1/TRBV3-2 CASSQVSEVDTEAFF TGTGCCAGCAGCCAAGTCTCAGAGGTCGACACTGAAGCTTTCTTT
TRBJ1-4 NA NA TRBV19 CASSRDTDSSEKLFF TGTGCCAGTAGTAGAGACACGGACTCAAGCGAAAAACTGTTTTTT
TRBJ2-1 TRBD2 NA TRBV6-6 CASSWTSADNEQFF TGTGCCAGCAGTTGGACTAGCGCGGATAATGAGCAGTTCTTC
TRBJ2-3 TRBD1 NA TRBV5-1 CASSSLLTDRGGDTQYF TGCGCCAGCAGCTCGCTACTTACGGACAGGGGGGGAGATACGCAGTATTTT
TRBJ1-3 NA NA TRBV28 CASLRRSSGNTIYF TGTGCCAGCCTCCGACGGAGCTCTGGAAACACCATATATTTT
TRBJ1-5 NA few TRBV5-1 CASSLQGQQPQHF TGCGCCAGCAGCTTACAGGGTCAACAGCCCCAGCATTTT
TRBJ2-1 TRBD2 NA TRBV3-1/TRBV3-2 CASSHRLAEFNEQFF TGTGCCAGCAGCCACCGACTAGCTGAGTTCAATGAGCAGTTCTTC
TRBJ2-3 NA NA TRBV29-1 CSVNSGTDTQYF TGCAGCGTCAATAGCGGCACAGATACGCAGTATTTT
TRBJ1-1 TRBD1 NA TRBV4-3 CASSPGTGANTEAFF TGCGCCAGCAGCCCCGGGACAGGGGCGAACACTGAAGCTTTCTTT
TRBJ2-7 TRBD2 NA TRBV7-8 CASSYLAGGYYEQYF TGTGCCAGCAGTTATCTAGCGGGAGGCTACTACGAGCAGTACTTC
TRBJ2-1 NA few TRBV18 CASSPLKIALRGLDEQFF TGTGCCAGCTCACCATTGAAGATAGCGCTTCGAGGTTTGGATGAGCAGTTCTTC
TRBJ2-5 TRBD2 NA TRBV18 CASSLGLAGGGGQETQYF TGTGCCAGCTCTCTCGGACTAGCGGGAGGAGGAGGGCAAGAGACCCAGTACTTC
TRBJ2-2 TRBD2 NA TRBV12-3/TRBV12-4 CASGDYDTGELFF TGTGCCAGCGGGGACTACGATACCGGGGAGCTGTTTTTT
TRBJ1-1 NA NA TRBV3-1/TRBV3-2 CASSQGARTEAFF TGTGCCAGCAGCCAGGGGGCGCGAACTGAAGCTTTCTTT
TRBJ2-1 NA NA TRBV18 CASSPGVSRVNEQFF TGTGCCAGCTCACCAGGGGTTAGCAGGGTAAATGAGCAGTTCTTC
TRBJ2-7 TRBD2 NA TRBV7-2 CASSLAASGGLNVQYF TGTGCCAGCAGCTTAGCGGCTAGCGGGGGACTGAATGTGCAGTACTTC
TRBJ1-1 NA NA TRBV5-1 CASSRGAESGYREAFF TGCGCCAGCAGCCGTGGCGCGGAAAGCGGTTATCGGGAAGCTTTCTTT
TRBJ1-1 NA NA TRBV2 CAGGGNTEAFF TGTGCCGGCGGCGGGAACACTGAAGCTTTCTTT
TRBJ1-5 NA NA TRBV5-1 CASSLQGINQPQHF TGCGCCAGCAGCTTGCAGGGAATCAATCAGCCCCAGCATTTT
TRBJ2-3 NA NA TRBV19 CASSMSLFTDTQYF TGTGCCAGTAGTATGAGTCTATTCACAGATACGCAGTATTTT
TRBJ2-7 NA NA TRBV7-2 CASKQMRTVYEQYF TGTGCCAGCAAACAGATGAGGACAGTCTACGAGCAGTACTTC
TRBJ2-3 NA NA TRBV5-1 CASSPPAASSTDTQYF TGCGCCAGCAGCCCCCCTGCGGCTTCTAGCACAGATACGCAGTATTTT
TRBJ1-2 NA once TRBV12-3/TRBV12-4 CASSLNSLVATF TGTGCCAGCAGTTTAAACAGCCTTGTTGCCACCTTC
TRBJ2-2 TRBD1 NA TRBV28 CANPPLRQGADGTGELFF TGTGCCAACCCCCCCCTACGGCAGGGGGCTGATGGCACCGGGGAGCTGTTTTTT